Shown below are 11 T cell receptor beta chains from a single sample sequenced in a study of cytomegalovirus exposure and HLA in healthy donors. The protocol was immunoSEQ multiplex PCR, while the TCRdb copy is restricted to in-frame clones and leaves out a portion. The repertoire holds 250,000 to 400,000 clones, approximately 85% seen once, with over 0.9% in the top ten. Sequencing was performed on PBMCs. The receptors were gathered from a man aged 30 to 45 in good health and CMV-seronegative.

The V gene is TRBV6-5, the J gene TRBJ2-1; TRBD2 aligns across 9 bases. Germline V lookup: CDR1 MNHEY, CDR2 SVGAGI. CDR3 size: 13 residues. Trimming cost V 7 bases and J 9 bases; bases outside gene matches: 7. In nucleotides, the CDR3 is TGTGCCAGCACCCCCAGCGGGGGGTTTGAGCAGTTCTTC. Translation gives CASTPSGGFEQFF.

This chain joins TRBV7-2 and TRBJ2-4, with TRBD2 matching over 7 bases. J gave up 3 bases and V 2 bases, and 1 base lay outside the gene matches. Germline CDR1 is SGHTA and CDR2 is FQGNSA. The CDR3 is made up of 14 amino acids. CDR3 bases: TGTGCCAGCAGCTTAACGGGGGGCAAAAACATTCAGTACTTC. The encoded protein is CASSLTGGKNIQYF.

The genes are TRBV5-1 and TRBJ2-1; no firm D call. The CDR3 sequence is 14 residues long. Germline V CDR1 and CDR2: SGHRS, YFSETQ. V was trimmed by 2 bases and J by 6 bases, leaving 12 bases between them. The CDR3 spells CASSLRYPGNEQFF. CDR3 coding DNA: TGCGCCAGCAGCTTACGGTACCCGGGCAATGAGCAGTTCTTC. The variable domain in full, with the rest retrieved from reference TRBV5-1 and TRBJ2-1, is KAGVTQTPRYLIKTRGQQVTLSCSPISGHRSVSWYQQTPGQGLQFLFEYFSETQRNKGNFPGRFSGRQFSNSRSEMNVSTLELGDSALYLCASSLRYPGNEQFFGPGTRLTVL.

V usage is TRBV13 and J usage is TRBJ2-6; maybe TRBD1 (6 bases). The germline V gene has CDR1 PRHDT and CDR2 FYEKMQ (reference sequence). With 5 bases removed from V and 0 bases from J, the gap between germline ends came to 11 bases. This CDR3 has 16 residues. CDR3 sequence (DNA): TGTGCCAGCAGCCCCGAGGGGGTCTCTGGGGCCAACGTCCTGACTTTC. Encoded protein: CASSPEGVSGANVLTF.

The chain links TRBV15 to TRBJ2-7; 9 bases agree with TRBD1. Per the germline V gene, CDR1 is LNHNV and CDR2 is YYDKDF (reference sequence). This CDR3 spans 17 amino acids. J lost 10 bases, V lost 0 bases, and 16 bases had no gene match. The CDR3 protein is CATSRDLPGQGGFLQYF. In DNA, the CDR3 is TGTGCCACCAGCAGAGACCTTCCGGGACAGGGCGGCTTCTTACAGTACTTC.

V usage is TRBV21-1 and J usage is TRBJ1-2; the table names TRBD1, a call not compared with the DNA. TRBV21-1 is annotated as a pseudogene. The CDR3 totals 18 residues. The CDR3 DNA reads as TGTGCCAGCAGTCCGGCGGGGACAGGGGGAGGTAAGAACTATGGCTACACCTTC. Translated, it gives CASSPAGTGGGKNYGYTF.

The V call is TRBV25-1, the J call TRBJ2-1, with TRBD1 matching 8 bases. The V segment lost 2 bases and the J segment 8 bases; nucleotides outside the gene matches: 11. Germline values: CDR1 MGHDK, CDR2 SYGVNS. The CDR3 is made up of 16 amino acids. The CDR3 region is CASSERQGASDDEQFF. The DNA for the CDR3 is TGTGCCAGCAGTGAACGGCAGGGGGCGAGCGATGATGAGCAGTTCTTC.

The V call is TRBV5-1, the J call TRBJ2-3; the D is unclear. The CDR3 contains 15 residues. The germline V gene has CDR1 SGHRS and CDR2 YFSETQ. The ends were cut back, 0 bases at V and 4 bases at J, with 12 bases in the middle. As DNA, the CDR3 is TGCGCCAGCAGCTTGGCCTCTGTACGGGCAGATACGCAGTATTTT. Translation gives CASSLASVRADTQYF.

The DNA of the CDR3 is TGTGCCAGCAGTGGATTAGCGGGGAGATCCTACGAGCAGTACTTC. Its translation: CASSGLAGRSYEQYF. V gene TRBV2 combines with J gene TRBJ2-7; 8 bases are shared with TRBD2. Unmatched junction bases numbered 6, after V lost 4 bases and J lost 1 base. The CDR3 runs to 15 residues. Germline V gene lookup returns CDR1 SNHLY and CDR2 FYNNEI.

This chain connects TRBV19 to TRBJ1-1; 8 bases fit TRBD1. This CDR3 has 18 residues. Germline V gives CDR1 LNHDA, CDR2 SQIVND (reference sequence). V lost 4 bases and J lost 0; bases outside the gene matches: 13. The CDR3 DNA reads TGTGCCAGTAGTACCGCTGGACAGGGTAATACAATGAACACTGAAGCTTTCTTT. It yields the protein CASSTAGQGNTMNTEAFF.

The chain uses TRBV10-3 and TRBJ2-7; 10 bases map to TRBD1. The V gene's germline CDR1 is ENHRY and CDR2 SYGVKD. The ends lost 3 bases at V and 5 bases at J; junction bases unmatched: 7. The CDR3 spans 15 residues. The CDR3 nucleotides are TGTGCCATCAGTGAAGGGACAGGGGATTTGAACGAGCAGTACTTC. Translating it yields CAISEGTGDLNEQYF.